This passage covers 14 T cell receptor beta chains from one sample sequenced in a study of OX40 agonist ivuxolimab in advanced cancers. Here immunoSEQ multiplex PCR was the method, and the copy in TCRdb shows in-frame clones only, minus some. The table includes under 80,000 clones, roughly 90% detected once. The sample consisted of CD4+ or CD8+ T cells sorted from blood, taken in a trial of the OX40 agonist ivuxolimab. These TCRs come from an adult with an advanced solid tumor such as melanoma, head and neck, liver or kidney cancer.

The CDR3: CASSLDPTNYGYTF. DNA of the CDR3: TGCGCCAGCAGCTTGGACCCAACTAACTATGGCTACACCTTC. The rearrangement links TRBV5-1 to TRBJ1-2; no definite D call. CDR3 length: 14 amino acids. V gave up 0 bases and J gave up 0 bases, with 6 bases separating them. Germline CDR1 is SGHRS and CDR2 is YFSETQ.

This rearrangement joins TRBV6-5 to TRBJ2-7, with 9 bases aligning to TRBD1. With 11 bases clipped from V and 2 bases from J, the junction kept 7 bases outside the gene matches. The germline V gene has CDR1 MNHEY and CDR2 SVGAGI. The CDR3 totals 13 residues. CDR3 coding DNA: TGTGCCTCGGTAGGGACAGGGCCCTACGAGCAGTACTTC. This translates into CASVGTGPYEQYF.

This clone was recorded only once. The chain joins TRBV28 to TRBJ2-2; TRBD2 might be the D (5 bases). Trimming left V 4 bases short and J 1 base short, with 10 bases between. Germline CDR1 reads MDHEN; CDR2 reads SYDVKM. The CDR3 has 15 residues. The DNA of the CDR3 is TGTGCCAGCAGTTCGTTCCGGGGGAACACCGGGGAGCTGTTTTTT. Translated, it gives CASSSFRGNTGELFF.

The V gene is TRBV12-5, the J gene TRBJ1-1; TRBD1 aligns across 10 bases. The trim removed 4 bases at V and 4 bases at J, leaving 6 bases unmatched. The CDR3 runs 15 residues. CDR1 and CDR2 from the germline V gene are LGHNT and FRNRAP. In DNA form, the CDR3 reads TGTGCTAGTGGTTCGACAGGGGGCCGGCGCACTGAAGCTTTCTTT. Amino acids: CASGSTGGRRTEAFF.

J is TRBJ1-5 and V is TRBV28; no reliable D call. The germline V gene has CDR1 MDHEN and CDR2 SYDVKM. Trimming removed 7 bases at V and 7 bases at J, with 11 bases between. The CDR3 has 12 amino acids. Here the CDR3 reads CASTLNMQPQHF. CDR3 bases: TGTGCCAGCACCTTAAACATGCAGCCCCAGCATTTT.

V is TRBV19 and J is TRBJ1-5; 11 bases map to TRBD1. V was pared by 6 bases and J by 6 bases, with 7 bases of the junction left unmatched. Germline values: CDR1 LNHDA, CDR2 SQIVND (reference sequence). The CDR3 consists of 15 residues. In DNA form, the CDR3 reads TGTGCCAGTAGACCGGGACAGGGGGTTAGTCAGCCCCAGCATTTT. Amino acids: CASRPGQGVSQPQHF.

V usage is TRBV6-6 and J usage is TRBJ2-3; D is possibly TRBD1 (6 bases). The CDR3 contains 14 residues. V was clipped by 6 bases and J by 0 bases, with 10 bases between them. CDR1 MNHNY and CDR2 SVGAGI come from the germline V gene (reference sequence). CDR3 protein: CASRRTASTDTQYF. CDR3 DNA sequence: TGTGCCAGCAGGAGGACAGCGAGCACAGATACGCAGTATTTT.

The sample holds one count of this clone. Different DNA sequences within this sample yield the same CDR3. The chain recombines TRBV7-8 with TRBJ1-1; D may be TRBD1 (6 bases). The ends were cut back, 7 bases at V and 5 bases at J, with 20 bases in the middle. The CDR3 has 15 residues. Germline V gene lookup returns CDR1 SGHVS and CDR2 FQNEAQ. For the CDR3, the DNA is TGTGCCAGCACCTTGAACCAGGGGTTTGGGACTGAAGCTTTCTTT. It is translated as CASTLNQGFGTEAFF.

This chain connects TRBV14 to TRBJ2-2, with D unclear. Trimming pared 8 bases from V and 3 bases from J, leaving 4 bases between. The CDR3 is 11 residues long. The germline V gene has CDR1 SGHDN and CDR2 FVKESK. In nucleotides, the CDR3 is TGTGCCAGCGGACACACCGGGGAGCTGTTTTTT. It yields the protein CASGHTGELFF.

This clone was seen a handful of times. V gene TRBV5-1 combines with J gene TRBJ2-1; TRBD2 agrees at 8 bases. This CDR3 spans 16 amino acids. With V trimmed by 4 bases and J by 2 bases, 8 bases remained unmatched. Germline V gives CDR1 SGHRS, CDR2 YFSETQ. CDR3 sequence (DNA): TGCGCCAGCAGCGCAAGCGGGAGAGCGACCTACAATGAGCAGTTCTTC. Protein product: CASSASGRATYNEQFF.

This clone was counted once. V and J are TRBV29-1 and TRBJ1-1; D is possibly TRBD1 (6 bases). Trimming stripped 6 bases from V and 4 bases from J, with 24 bases between. The germline CDR1 and CDR2 sequences are SQVTM and ANQGSEA. This CDR3 is built from 16 residues. CDR3 sequence reads: CSVDEGKGGWGTEAFF. The CDR3 region has the DNA TGCAGCGTCGATGAGGGGAAGGGGGGCTGGGGCACTGAAGCTTTCTTT. The full variable domain, rest sourced from reference TRBV29-1 and TRBJ1-1, is SAVISQKPSRDICQRGTSLTIQCQVDSQVTMMFWYRQQPGQSLTLIATANQGSEATYESGFVIDKFPISRPNLTFSTLTVSNMSPEDSSIYLCSVDEGKGGWGTEAFFGQGTRLTVV.

V is TRBV9 and J is TRBJ2-1, with D unclear. This CDR3 is built from 11 residues. Germline CDR1 reads SGDLS; CDR2 reads YYNGEE. V was clipped by 7 bases and J by 4 bases, with 6 bases between them. The CDR3 loop reads CASGPYNEQFF. CDR3 nucleotide sequence: TGTGCCAGCGGACCTTACAATGAGCAGTTCTTC.

The chain is built from TRBV29-1 and TRBJ1-2; a possible D gene is TRBD1 (5 bases). From germline, CDR1 is SQVTM and CDR2 ANQGSEA. V lost 8 bases, J lost 5 bases, and 15 bases lay in between. This CDR3 spans 12 amino acids. CDR3 nucleotides: TGCAGCCTCAAAGGGGACCTATATGGCTACACCTTC. Translation: CSLKGDLYGYTF.

The V gene is TRBV7-9, the J gene TRBJ2-2; 9 bases fit TRBD1. V lost 11 bases, J lost 10 bases, and 17 bases stayed unmatched. Germline CDR1 and CDR2: SEHNR and FQNEAQ (reference sequence). The CDR3 totals 15 residues. The CDR3 loop is CAGYVPGQGGVELFF. CDR3 nucleotide sequence: TGTGCCGGATACGTACCGGGACAGGGAGGAGTGGAGCTGTTTTTT.